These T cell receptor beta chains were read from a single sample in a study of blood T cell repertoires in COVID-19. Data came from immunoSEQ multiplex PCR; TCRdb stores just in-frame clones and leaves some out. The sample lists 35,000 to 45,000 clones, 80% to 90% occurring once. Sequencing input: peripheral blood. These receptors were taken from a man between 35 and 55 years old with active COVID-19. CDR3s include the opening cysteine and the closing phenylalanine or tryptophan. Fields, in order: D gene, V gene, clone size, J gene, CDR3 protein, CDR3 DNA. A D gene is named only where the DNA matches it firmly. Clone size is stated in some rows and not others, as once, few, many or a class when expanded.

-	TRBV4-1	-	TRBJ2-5	CASSQAERDQETQYF	TGCGCCAGCAGCCAAGCTGAGCGGGACCAAGAGACCCAGTACTTC
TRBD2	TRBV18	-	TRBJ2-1	CASSPPVLAVNNEQFF	TGTGCCAGCTCACCACCGGTACTAGCGGTTAACAATGAGCAGTTCTTC
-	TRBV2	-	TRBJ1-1	CASSPKRGNRRNTEAFF	TGTGCCAGCAGTCCAAAGAGGGGGAACAGGAGGAACACTGAAGCTTTCTTT
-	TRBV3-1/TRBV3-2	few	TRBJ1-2	CASSPQGPTGYTF	TGTGCCAGCAGCCCACAGGGTCCTACTGGCTACACCTTC
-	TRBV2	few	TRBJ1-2	CASSEARLNYGYTF	TGTGCCAGCAGTGAAGCGCGTTTGAACTATGGCTACACCTTC
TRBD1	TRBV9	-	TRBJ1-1	CASSEGTGANTEAFF	TGTGCCAGCAGCGAGGGGACAGGGGCGAACACTGAAGCTTTCTTT
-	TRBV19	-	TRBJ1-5	CASSIGGLQPQHF	TGTGCCAGTAGTATAGGGGGACTTCAGCCCCAGCATTTT
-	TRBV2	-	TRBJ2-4	CASTKGGELAKNIQYF	TGTGCCAGCACTAAAGGGGGAGAACTAGCCAAAAACATTCAGTACTTC
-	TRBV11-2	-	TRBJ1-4	CASSQARGEKLFF	TGTGCCAGCAGCCAAGCCCGGGGTGAAAAACTGTTTTTT
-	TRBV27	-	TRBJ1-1	CASSSVGTSEAFF	TGTGCCAGCAGTTCCGTGGGGACATCTGAGGCTTTCTTT
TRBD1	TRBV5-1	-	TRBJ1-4	CASSFDRGLGSNEKLFF	TGCGCCAGCAGCTTCGACAGGGGGCTTGGGTCTAATGAAAAACTGTTTTTT
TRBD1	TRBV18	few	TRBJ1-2	CASSPQDRGVNYGYTF	TGTGCCAGCTCACCGCAGGACAGGGGAGTTAACTATGGCTACACCTTC
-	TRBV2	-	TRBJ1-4	CASSGADPSGRDEKLFF	TGTGCCAGCAGTGGAGCCGACCCCTCAGGTCGAGACGAAAAACTGTTTTTT
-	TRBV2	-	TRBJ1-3	CASSEAQGLGNTIYF	TGTGCCAGCAGTGAAGCCCAGGGGCTCGGAAACACCATATATTTT
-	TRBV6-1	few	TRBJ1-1	CASSERGRSVGTEAFF	TGTGCCAGCAGTGAACGGGGAAGGTCCGTGGGCACTGAAGCTTTCTTT
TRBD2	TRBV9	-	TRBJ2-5	CASSVVGLAEETQYF	TGTGCCAGCAGCGTAGTTGGCCTAGCGGAAGAGACCCAGTACTTC
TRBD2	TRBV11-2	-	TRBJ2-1	CASSPPGLANNEQFF	TGTGCCAGCAGCCCGCCGGGACTAGCCAACAATGAGCAGTTCTTC
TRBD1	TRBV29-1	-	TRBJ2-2	CSVERQGMSPNTGELFF	TGCAGCGTTGAAAGACAGGGGATGAGTCCGAACACCGGGGAGCTGTTTTTT
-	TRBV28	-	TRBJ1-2	CASSPGGGAIYYGYTF	TGTGCCAGCAGTCCCGGCGGGGGGGCGATATACTATGGCTACACCTTC
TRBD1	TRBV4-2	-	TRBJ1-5	CASSITGEGGNQPQHF	TGTGCCAGCAGTATAACAGGGGAAGGAGGCAATCAGCCCCAGCATTTT
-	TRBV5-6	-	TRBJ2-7	CASSLLDSDSYEQYF	TGTGCCAGCAGCTTGCTCGACTCTGACTCCTACGAGCAGTACTTC
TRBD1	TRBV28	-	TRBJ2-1	CASSWDRGSYNEQFF	TGTGCCAGCAGTTGGGACAGGGGCTCCTACAATGAGCAGTTCTTC
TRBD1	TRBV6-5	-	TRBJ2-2	CASSYSSGGKLFF	TGTGCCAGCAGTTACTCTTCAGGGGGCAAGCTGTTTTTT
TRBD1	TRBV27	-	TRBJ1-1	CASTRRGPISNTEAFF	TGTGCCAGCACTCGCAGGGGGCCGATCTCGAACACTGAAGCTTTCTTT
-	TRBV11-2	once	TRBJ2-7	CASSFSDEQYF	TGTGCCAGCAGCTTTTCGGACGAGCAGTACTTC
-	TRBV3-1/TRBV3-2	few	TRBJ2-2	CASSQGFSGGTGELFF	TGTGCCAGCAGCCAAGGTTTTAGCGGAGGGACCGGGGAGCTGTTTTTT
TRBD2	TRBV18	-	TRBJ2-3	CASSRSGTSGWFTDTQYF	TGTGCCAGCTCACGGTCGGGGACTAGCGGTTGGTTCACAGATACGCAGTATTTT
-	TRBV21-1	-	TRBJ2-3	CANKQGVQEGDTQYF	TGTGCCAACAAGCAGGGGGTTCAGGAAGGAGATACGCAGTATTTT
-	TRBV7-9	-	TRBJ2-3	CASSSTYSTDTQYF	TGTGCCAGCAGCTCTACGTACTCCACAGATACGCAGTATTTT
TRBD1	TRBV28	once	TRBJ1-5	CASSSPGQGAAQPQHF	TGTGCCAGCAGTTCCCCGGGACAGGGGGCCGCTCAGCCCCAGCATTTT
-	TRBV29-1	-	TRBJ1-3	CSVEQGIDGNTIYF	TGCAGCGTTGAGCAGGGGATAGATGGAAACACCATATATTTT
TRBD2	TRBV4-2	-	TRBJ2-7	CASSQGLGVAGAEQYF	TGTGCCAGCAGCCAAGGCCTGGGGGTCGCGGGAGCCGAGCAGTACTTC
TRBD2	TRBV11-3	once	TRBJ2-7	CASSWTSGRYEQYF	TGTGCCAGCAGCTGGACTAGCGGGAGATACGAGCAGTACTTC
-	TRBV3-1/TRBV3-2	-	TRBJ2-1	CASSHIETQFF	TGTGCCAGCAGCCATATAGAAACCCAGTTCTTC
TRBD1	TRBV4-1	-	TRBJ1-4	CASSRQGDRGQWGEKLFF	TGCGCCAGCAGCCGCCAGGGGGACAGGGGGCAGTGGGGTGAAAAACTGTTTTTT
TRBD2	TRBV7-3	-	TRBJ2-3	CASSQGLAGDIDTQYF	TGTGCCAGCAGTCAGGGACTAGCGGGAGATATAGATACGCAGTATTTT
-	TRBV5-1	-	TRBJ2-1	CASSLARTGRDEQFF	TGCGCCAGCAGCTTGGCCAGGACAGGGAGGGATGAGCAGTTCTTC
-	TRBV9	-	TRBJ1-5	CASSVGASGQPQHF	TGTGCCAGCAGCGTAGGAGCGTCGGGTCAGCCCCAGCATTTT
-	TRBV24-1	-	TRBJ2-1	CATSDKTGTFNEQFF	TGTGCCACCAGTGATAAAACCGGGACATTCAATGAGCAGTTCTTC
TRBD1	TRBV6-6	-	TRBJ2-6	CASSLRDRIYSGANVLTF	TGTGCCAGCAGTCTCCGGGACAGAATTTACTCTGGGGCCAACGTCCTGACTTTC
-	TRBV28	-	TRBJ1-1	CASSTAVWRNTEAFF	TGTGCCAGCAGCACAGCCGTTTGGCGGAACACTGAAGCTTTCTTT
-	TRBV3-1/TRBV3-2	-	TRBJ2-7	CASSQDLGGRNDYEQYF	TGTGCCAGCAGCCAAGATTTGGGGGGAAGAAACGACTACGAGCAGTACTTC
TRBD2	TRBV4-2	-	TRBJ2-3	CASSQYVPSGKISSTDTQYF	TGTGCCAGCAGCCAATACGTACCTAGCGGGAAAATCTCTAGCACAGATACGCAGTATTTT